A selection of T cell receptor beta chains follows, all from one sample in a study of PD-L1 blockade in urothelial cancer. Generated by immunoSEQ multiplex PCR, the TCRdb table keeps only in-frame clones and is missing some. The top ten clones hold about 3.2% of a sample with some 71,000 clones, roughly nine tenths of them seen once. The sequencing used PBMCs, collected around atezolizumab (anti-PD-L1) treatment. The receptors stem from a man aged 55 to 70 with urothelial cancer. Both conserved end residues are part of each CDR3. The D gene is left open where the match is weak. Not all rows give a size; the values are once, few, many and, for expanded clones, a class.

d_call: TRBD1; clone_size: NA; v_call: TRBV6-5; j_call: TRBJ1-3; cdr3_nt: TGTGCCAGCAGTTACTCGAAGGCAGGGGGGTTAAACACCATATATTTT; cdr3_aa: CASSYSKAGGLNTIYF
d_call: TRBD1; clone_size: NA; v_call: TRBV28; j_call: TRBJ2-7; cdr3_nt: TGTGCCAGCAGTTTCGGGGACAGGGCCCGCGAGCAGTACTTC; cdr3_aa: CASSFGDRAREQYF
d_call: NA; clone_size: NA; v_call: TRBV28; j_call: TRBJ1-2; cdr3_nt: TGTGCCAGCAGCCGGGGGGGCGGCTATGGCTACACCTTC; cdr3_aa: CASSRGGGYGYTF
d_call: TRBD2; clone_size: NA; v_call: TRBV5-1; j_call: TRBJ2-7; cdr3_nt: TGCGCCAGCAGCGGTTTTCCGCGGGAGAGATCCTTCGAGCAGTACTTC; cdr3_aa: CASSGFPRERSFEQYF
d_call: TRBD1; clone_size: NA; v_call: TRBV29-1; j_call: TRBJ2-1; cdr3_nt: TGCAGCGTAGACGCCGGGACAGGGGGGTACAATGAGCAGTTCTTC; cdr3_aa: CSVDAGTGGYNEQFF
d_call: TRBD2; clone_size: NA; v_call: TRBV7-2; j_call: TRBJ2-3; cdr3_nt: TGTGCCAGCAGCTCAAATAGCGGGAGCACAGATACGCAGTATTTT; cdr3_aa: CASSSNSGSTDTQYF
d_call: NA; clone_size: NA; v_call: TRBV5-5; j_call: TRBJ1-6; cdr3_nt: TGTGCCAGCAGCTTGATCAGAGGTCTAGACGATAATTCACCCCTCCACTTT; cdr3_aa: CASSLIRGLDDNSPLHF
d_call: TRBD1; clone_size: NA; v_call: TRBV5-5; j_call: TRBJ1-1; cdr3_nt: TGTGCCAGCAGCTGGTTAGGGACAGGAGGGACTGAAGCTTTCTTT; cdr3_aa: CASSWLGTGGTEAFF
d_call: NA; clone_size: NA; v_call: TRBV5-1; j_call: TRBJ1-4; cdr3_nt: TGCGCCAGCAGCCTCGCAACTAATGAAAAACTGTTTTTT; cdr3_aa: CASSLATNEKLFF
d_call: TRBD1; clone_size: NA; v_call: TRBV11-2; j_call: TRBJ2-7; cdr3_nt: TGTGCCAGCAGCCCACAGGGGGGACTGGTTTCCTACGAGCAGTACTTC; cdr3_aa: CASSPQGGLVSYEQYF
d_call: NA; clone_size: once; v_call: TRBV30; j_call: TRBJ1-5; cdr3_nt: TGTGCCTGGGAGGGTAGGGCAGGACAGCCCCAGCATTTT; cdr3_aa: CAWEGRAGQPQHF
d_call: NA; clone_size: NA; v_call: TRBV29-1; j_call: TRBJ1-5; cdr3_nt: TGCAGCGTTGGTACAGGCCGCAATCAGCCCCAGCATTTT; cdr3_aa: CSVGTGRNQPQHF
d_call: NA; clone_size: NA; v_call: TRBV29-1; j_call: TRBJ2-7; cdr3_nt: TGCAGCGTTGTAGCGTACTCCTACGAGCAGTACTTC; cdr3_aa: CSVVAYSYEQYF
d_call: NA; clone_size: NA; v_call: TRBV7-2; j_call: TRBJ2-7; cdr3_nt: TGTGCCAGCACCCGACAGGACGGTTCCTACGAGCAGTACTTC; cdr3_aa: CASTRQDGSYEQYF
d_call: NA; clone_size: NA; v_call: TRBV5-4; j_call: TRBJ1-1; cdr3_nt: TGTGCCAGCAGCTGGCCAGGACAGATGAACACTGAAGCTTTCTTT; cdr3_aa: CASSWPGQMNTEAFF
d_call: TRBD1; clone_size: NA; v_call: TRBV28; j_call: TRBJ1-4; cdr3_nt: TGTGCCAGCAGTTCCTCCGGGACAGAGCTTGAAAAACTGTTTTTT; cdr3_aa: CASSSSGTELEKLFF
d_call: TRBD1; clone_size: NA; v_call: TRBV5-1; j_call: TRBJ1-2; cdr3_nt: TGCGCCAGCATCCTCTCCGGGACAGTTAACTATGGCTACACCTTC; cdr3_aa: CASILSGTVNYGYTF
d_call: TRBD1; clone_size: NA; v_call: TRBV29-1; j_call: TRBJ1-2; cdr3_nt: TGCAGCGTTGAAGATCCAGGGGGCAGCTATGGCTACACCTTC; cdr3_aa: CSVEDPGGSYGYTF
d_call: NA; clone_size: NA; v_call: TRBV21-1; j_call: TRBJ2-4; cdr3_nt: TGTGCCAGCAGCATTTCAGGGAAAAACATTCAGTACTTC; cdr3_aa: CASSISGKNIQYF
d_call: TRBD1; clone_size: NA; v_call: TRBV29-1; j_call: TRBJ1-1; cdr3_nt: TGCAGCGGGACAGGGGGCCGGACTGAAGCTTTCTTT; cdr3_aa: CSGTGGRTEAFF
d_call: NA; clone_size: NA; v_call: TRBV5-1; j_call: TRBJ1-4; cdr3_nt: TGCGCCAGCAGCTTCATGATGGCGGGGGATGAAAAACTGTTTTTT; cdr3_aa: CASSFMMAGDEKLFF
d_call: TRBD1; clone_size: once; v_call: TRBV28; j_call: TRBJ1-1; cdr3_nt: TGTGCCAGCAGTTTGCAGGACAGGGAAGCTTTCTTT; cdr3_aa: CASSLQDREAFF
d_call: TRBD1; clone_size: NA; v_call: TRBV6-1; j_call: TRBJ2-1; cdr3_nt: TGTGCCAGCAGCTTGGGACAGGGGTCCTACAATGAGCAGTTCTTC; cdr3_aa: CASSLGQGSYNEQFF
d_call: NA; clone_size: few; v_call: TRBV19; j_call: TRBJ1-6; cdr3_nt: TGTGCCAGTAGTAGCGGGAAGTCAAATTCACCCCTCCACTTT; cdr3_aa: CASSSGKSNSPLHF
d_call: NA; clone_size: NA; v_call: TRBV5-1; j_call: TRBJ1-4; cdr3_nt: TGCGCCAGCAGCGGGGGGGGGTATAATGAAAAACTGTTTTTT; cdr3_aa: CASSGGGYNEKLFF
d_call: NA; clone_size: NA; v_call: TRBV11-2; j_call: TRBJ2-5; cdr3_nt: TGTGCCAGCAGCAGGGACTACCAAGAGACCCAGTACTTC; cdr3_aa: CASSRDYQETQYF
d_call: TRBD2; clone_size: NA; v_call: TRBV6-5; j_call: TRBJ2-5; cdr3_nt: TGTGCCAGCAGTCTGTCCGGGGGGTACCAAGAGACCCAGTACTTC; cdr3_aa: CASSLSGGYQETQYF
d_call: NA; clone_size: NA; v_call: TRBV7-9; j_call: TRBJ1-1; cdr3_nt: TGTGCCAGCAGCCCCTCGACCCCCGGGGCTTTCTTT; cdr3_aa: CASSPSTPGAFF
d_call: TRBD2; clone_size: NA; v_call: TRBV5-4; j_call: TRBJ2-5; cdr3_nt: TGTGCCAGCAGCTTGGCCGGACTAGCCGGGGAGACCCAGTACTTC; cdr3_aa: CASSLAGLAGETQYF
d_call: NA; clone_size: few; v_call: TRBV30; j_call: TRBJ1-5; cdr3_nt: TGTGCCTGGAGTTTAAGAGGAGGGGCCCCTAGCAATCAGCCCCAGCATTTT; cdr3_aa: CAWSLRGGAPSNQPQHF
d_call: NA; clone_size: NA; v_call: TRBV6-5; j_call: TRBJ1-1; cdr3_nt: TGTGCCAGCAGTTACCCCGGGGGCACTGAAGCTTTCTTT; cdr3_aa: CASSYPGGTEAFF
d_call: TRBD2; clone_size: NA; v_call: TRBV7-2; j_call: TRBJ2-1; cdr3_nt: TGTGCCAGCAGCCTACGGACAGTCGCCCTAGCGGGAGGTGGGAATGAGCAGTTCTTC; cdr3_aa: CASSLRTVALAGGGNEQFF
d_call: TRBD2; clone_size: NA; v_call: TRBV4-3; j_call: TRBJ2-7; cdr3_nt: TGCGCCAGCAGCCAAGGTCAAGGCGGGAGGGAAGAGCAGTACTTC; cdr3_aa: CASSQGQGGREEQYF
d_call: TRBD2; clone_size: NA; v_call: TRBV10-1; j_call: TRBJ2-1; cdr3_nt: TGCGCCAGCAGTGAACAGCGGGAGGGAAATGAGCAGTTCTTC; cdr3_aa: CASSEQREGNEQFF
d_call: NA; clone_size: NA; v_call: TRBV4-3; j_call: TRBJ2-7; cdr3_nt: TGCGCCAGCAGCCAGGAGCAGGGTTACGAGCAGTACTTC; cdr3_aa: CASSQEQGYEQYF
d_call: TRBD1; clone_size: NA; v_call: TRBV19; j_call: TRBJ2-1; cdr3_nt: TGTGCCAGTAGTATGGGGACAGGGGGCCCCTACAATGAGCAGTTCTTC; cdr3_aa: CASSMGTGGPYNEQFF
d_call: NA; clone_size: NA; v_call: TRBV9; j_call: TRBJ1-2; cdr3_nt: TGTGCCAGCAGCGCCGTAGGGGTGGATGGCTACACCTTC; cdr3_aa: CASSAVGVDGYTF
d_call: NA; clone_size: NA; v_call: TRBV2; j_call: TRBJ1-3; cdr3_nt: TGTGCCAGCAGGCCCGGGGCTGGAAACACCATATATTTT; cdr3_aa: CASRPGAGNTIYF
d_call: NA; clone_size: NA; v_call: TRBV7-2; j_call: TRBJ1-1; cdr3_nt: TGTGCCAGCAGCTCGCAGGAAAACACTGAAGCTTTCTTT; cdr3_aa: CASSSQENTEAFF
d_call: NA; clone_size: NA; v_call: TRBV10-3; j_call: TRBJ2-7; cdr3_nt: TGTGCCATCAGTGATTGGACAGGGTTCGGACTAGGCTCCTACGAGCAGTACTTC; cdr3_aa: CAISDWTGFGLGSYEQYF
d_call: NA; clone_size: NA; v_call: TRBV10-3; j_call: TRBJ2-7; cdr3_nt: TGTGCCATCAGTGAGTCGACTCGTGGTGGGAGTACCTACGAGCAGTACTTC; cdr3_aa: CAISESTRGGSTYEQYF
d_call: TRBD1; clone_size: NA; v_call: TRBV5-1; j_call: TRBJ1-4; cdr3_nt: TGCGCCAGCAGCACCGGGACAGGGAGTGAAAAACTGTTTTTT; cdr3_aa: CASSTGTGSEKLFF
d_call: TRBD1; clone_size: NA; v_call: TRBV5-1; j_call: TRBJ1-2; cdr3_nt: TGCGCCAGCAGCGTTCTCTTAGGGACAGATGATGGCTACACCTTC; cdr3_aa: CASSVLLGTDDGYTF
d_call: TRBD2; clone_size: NA; v_call: TRBV28; j_call: TRBJ2-7; cdr3_nt: TGTGCCAGCAGTCACAGCGGGAGGGGGGGTTATCCCGAGCAGTACTTC; cdr3_aa: CASSHSGRGGYPEQYF
d_call: TRBD2; clone_size: NA; v_call: TRBV15; j_call: TRBJ2-4; cdr3_nt: TGTGCCACCAGCAGAGATCGCGGGGGGGGAGCCAAAAACATTCAGTACTTC; cdr3_aa: CATSRDRGGGAKNIQYF
d_call: NA; clone_size: NA; v_call: TRBV7-7; j_call: TRBJ2-7; cdr3_nt: TGTGCCAGCAGCCTCAACCAGGGGCCAACCTACGAGCAGTACTTC; cdr3_aa: CASSLNQGPTYEQYF
d_call: NA; clone_size: NA; v_call: TRBV11-2; j_call: TRBJ1-2; cdr3_nt: TGTGCCAGCAGCTTAGATATCCAGGCAGGCGTACGCTATGGCTACACCTTC; cdr3_aa: CASSLDIQAGVRYGYTF